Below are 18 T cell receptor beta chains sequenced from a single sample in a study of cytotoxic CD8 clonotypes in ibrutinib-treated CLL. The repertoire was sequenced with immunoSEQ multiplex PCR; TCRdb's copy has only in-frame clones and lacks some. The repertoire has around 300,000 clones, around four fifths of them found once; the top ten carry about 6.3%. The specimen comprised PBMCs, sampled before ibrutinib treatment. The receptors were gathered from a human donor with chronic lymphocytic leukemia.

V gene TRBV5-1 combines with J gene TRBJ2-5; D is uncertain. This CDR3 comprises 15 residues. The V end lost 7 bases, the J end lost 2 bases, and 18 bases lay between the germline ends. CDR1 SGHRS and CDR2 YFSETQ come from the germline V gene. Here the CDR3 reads CASGPTDVLQETQYF. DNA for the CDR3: TGCGCCAGCGGACCTACAGACGTGCTACAAGAGACCCAGTACTTC.

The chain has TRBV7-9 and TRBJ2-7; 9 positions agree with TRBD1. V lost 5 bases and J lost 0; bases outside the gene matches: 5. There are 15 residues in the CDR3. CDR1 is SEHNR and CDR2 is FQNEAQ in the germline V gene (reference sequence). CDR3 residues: CASSRGQGRSYEQYF. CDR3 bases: TGTGCCAGCAGCCGGGGACAGGGTCGCTCCTACGAGCAGTACTTC.

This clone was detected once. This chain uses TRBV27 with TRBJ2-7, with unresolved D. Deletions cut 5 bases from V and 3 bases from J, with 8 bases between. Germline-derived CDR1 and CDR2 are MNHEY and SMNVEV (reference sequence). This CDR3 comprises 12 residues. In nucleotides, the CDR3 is TGTGCCAGCAGTCCGAACAACTACGAGCAGTACTTC. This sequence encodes CASSPNNYEQYF.

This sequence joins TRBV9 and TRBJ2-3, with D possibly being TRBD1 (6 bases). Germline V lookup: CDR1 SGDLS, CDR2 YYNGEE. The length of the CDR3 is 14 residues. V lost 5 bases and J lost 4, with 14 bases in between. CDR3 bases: TGTGCCAGCAGACCGGGACCAGGGGCAGATACGCAGTATTTT. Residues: CASRPGPGADTQYF.

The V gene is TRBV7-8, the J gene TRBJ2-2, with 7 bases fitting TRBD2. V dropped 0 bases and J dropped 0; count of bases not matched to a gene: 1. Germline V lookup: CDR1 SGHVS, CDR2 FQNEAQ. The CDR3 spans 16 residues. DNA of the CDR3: TGTGCCAGCAGCTTAGCGGCGGGAGCGAACACCGGGGAGCTGTTTTTT. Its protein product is CASSLAAGANTGELFF.

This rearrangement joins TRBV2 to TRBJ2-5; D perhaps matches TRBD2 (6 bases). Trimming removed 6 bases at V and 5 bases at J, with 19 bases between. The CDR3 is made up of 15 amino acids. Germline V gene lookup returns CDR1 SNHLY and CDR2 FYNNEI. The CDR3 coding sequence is TGTGCCAGCAGGTTCGGTAGCGGAAACGGTGAGACCCAGTACTTC. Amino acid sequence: CASRFGSGNGETQYF. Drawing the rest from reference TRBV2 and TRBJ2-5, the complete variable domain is EPEVTQTPSHQVTQMGQEVILRCVPISNHLYFYWYRQILGQKVEFLVSFYNNEISEKSEIFDDQFSVERPDGSNFTLKIRSTKLEDSAMYFCASRFGSGNGETQYFGPGTRLLVL.

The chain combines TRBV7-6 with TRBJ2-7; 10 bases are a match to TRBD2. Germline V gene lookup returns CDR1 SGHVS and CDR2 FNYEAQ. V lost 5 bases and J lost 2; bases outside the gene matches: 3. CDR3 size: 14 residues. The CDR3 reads CASSRSGGPYEQYF. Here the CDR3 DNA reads TGTGCCAGCAGCCGTAGCGGGGGGCCCTACGAGCAGTACTTC.

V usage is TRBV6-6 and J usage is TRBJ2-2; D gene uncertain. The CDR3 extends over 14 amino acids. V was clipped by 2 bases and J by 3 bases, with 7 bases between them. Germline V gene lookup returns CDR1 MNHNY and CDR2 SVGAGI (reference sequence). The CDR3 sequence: CASSYRSDTGELFF. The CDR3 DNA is TGTGCCAGCAGTTACAGGTCTGACACCGGGGAGCTGTTTTTT.

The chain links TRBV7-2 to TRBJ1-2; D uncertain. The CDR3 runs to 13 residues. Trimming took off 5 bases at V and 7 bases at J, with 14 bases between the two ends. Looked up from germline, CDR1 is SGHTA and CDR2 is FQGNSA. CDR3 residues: CASSPAAKVGYTF. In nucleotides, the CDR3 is TGTGCCAGCAGCCCCGCAGCGAAGGTTGGCTACACCTTC.

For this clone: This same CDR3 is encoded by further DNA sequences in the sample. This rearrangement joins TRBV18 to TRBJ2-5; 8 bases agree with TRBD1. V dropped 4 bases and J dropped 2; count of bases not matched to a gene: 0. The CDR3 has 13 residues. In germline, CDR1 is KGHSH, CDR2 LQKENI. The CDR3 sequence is CASSRDRQETQYF. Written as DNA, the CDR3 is TGTGCCAGCTCACGGGACAGGCAAGAGACCCAGTACTTC. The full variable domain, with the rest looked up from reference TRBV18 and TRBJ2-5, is NAGVMQNPRHLVRRRGQEARLRCSPMKGHSHVYWYRQLPEEGLKFMVYLQKENIIDESGMPKERFSAEFPKEGPSILRIQQVVRGDSAAYFCASSRDRQETQYFGPGTRLLVL.

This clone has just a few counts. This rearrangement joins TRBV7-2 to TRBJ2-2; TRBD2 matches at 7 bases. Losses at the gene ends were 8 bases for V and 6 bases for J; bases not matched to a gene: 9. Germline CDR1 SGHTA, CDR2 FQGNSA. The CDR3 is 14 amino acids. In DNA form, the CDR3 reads TGTGCCAGCGGGGTGGTAGGACTAGCCGGGGAGCTGTTTTTT. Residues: CASGVVGLAGELFF.

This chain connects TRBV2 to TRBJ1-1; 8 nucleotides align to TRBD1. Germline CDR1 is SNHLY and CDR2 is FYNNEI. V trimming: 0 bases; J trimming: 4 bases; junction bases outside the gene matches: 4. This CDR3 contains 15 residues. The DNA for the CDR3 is TGTGCCAGCAGTGAAGCGAGACAGGGGTCCACTGAAGCTTTCTTT. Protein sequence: CASSEARQGSTEAFF.

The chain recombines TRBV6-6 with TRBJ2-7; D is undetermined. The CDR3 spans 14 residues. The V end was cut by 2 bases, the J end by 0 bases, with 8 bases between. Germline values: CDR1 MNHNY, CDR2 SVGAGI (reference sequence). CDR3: CASSYNILSYEQYF. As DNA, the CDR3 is TGTGCCAGCAGTTACAATATTCTCTCCTACGAGCAGTACTTC.

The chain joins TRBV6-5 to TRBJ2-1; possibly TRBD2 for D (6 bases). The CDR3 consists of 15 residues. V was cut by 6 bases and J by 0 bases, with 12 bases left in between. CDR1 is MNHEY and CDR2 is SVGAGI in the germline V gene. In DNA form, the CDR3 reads TGTGCCAGCAGCTTAGCGGTACTCTCCTACAATGAGCAGTTCTTC. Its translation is CASSLAVLSYNEQFF.

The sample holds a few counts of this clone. The CDR3 region has the DNA TGTGCCAGCAGTTTATGGTTAGCGGGAGGATCCTACGAGCAGTACTTC. It translates to CASSLWLAGGSYEQYF. V gene TRBV27 combines with J gene TRBJ2-7; 10 nucleotides line up with TRBD2. V lost 1 base and J lost 1; bases outside the gene matches: 4. Per the germline V gene, CDR1 is MNHEY and CDR2 is SMNVEV (reference sequence). The CDR3 sequence is 16 residues long.

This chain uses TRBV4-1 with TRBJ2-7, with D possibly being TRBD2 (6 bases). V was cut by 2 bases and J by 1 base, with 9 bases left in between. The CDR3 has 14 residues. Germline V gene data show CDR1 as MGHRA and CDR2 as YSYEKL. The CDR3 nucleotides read TGCGCCAGCAGCCAACCGGGAGTTTCCTACGAGCAGTACTTC. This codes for CASSQPGVSYEQYF.

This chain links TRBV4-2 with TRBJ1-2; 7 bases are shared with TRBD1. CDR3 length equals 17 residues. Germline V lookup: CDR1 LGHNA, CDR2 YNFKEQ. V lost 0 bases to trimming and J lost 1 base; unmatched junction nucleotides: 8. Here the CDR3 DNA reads TGTGCCAGCAGCCAAGATCCGGACAGGACAAATAACTATGGCTACACCTTC. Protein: CASSQDPDRTNNYGYTF.

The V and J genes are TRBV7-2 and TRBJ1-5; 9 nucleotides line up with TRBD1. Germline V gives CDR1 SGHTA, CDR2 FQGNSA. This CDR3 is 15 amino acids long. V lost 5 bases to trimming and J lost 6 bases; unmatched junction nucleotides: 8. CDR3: CASSLEGQGRQPQHF. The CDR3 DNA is TGTGCCAGCAGCCTAGAGGGACAGGGACGTCAGCCCCAGCATTTT.